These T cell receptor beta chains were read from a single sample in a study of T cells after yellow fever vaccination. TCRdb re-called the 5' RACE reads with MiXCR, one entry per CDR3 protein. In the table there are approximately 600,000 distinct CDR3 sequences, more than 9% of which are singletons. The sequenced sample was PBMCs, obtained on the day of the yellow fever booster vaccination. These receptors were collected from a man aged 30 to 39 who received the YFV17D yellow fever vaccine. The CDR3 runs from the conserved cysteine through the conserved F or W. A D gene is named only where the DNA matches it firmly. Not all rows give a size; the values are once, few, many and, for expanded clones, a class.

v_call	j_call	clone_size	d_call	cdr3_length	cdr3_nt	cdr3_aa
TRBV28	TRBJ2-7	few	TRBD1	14	TGTGCCAGCATCATAGGACAGGGGTATCACGAGCAGTACTTC	CASIIGQGYHEQYF
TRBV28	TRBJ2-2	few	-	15	TGTGCCAGCAGTGGGAGGATACAGAACACCGGGGAGCTGTTTTTT	CASSGRIQNTGELFF
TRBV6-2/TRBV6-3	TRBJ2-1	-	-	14	TGTGCCAGCAGTTACTCAGCGAGGGGCAATGAGCAGTTCTTC	CASSYSARGNEQFF
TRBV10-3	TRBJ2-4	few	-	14	TGTGCCATCAGTGAGTTAGGAGGGGGCGAGATTCAGTACTTC	CAISELGGGEIQYF
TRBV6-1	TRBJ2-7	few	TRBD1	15	TGTGCCAGCAGTGAACCCAGGACAGGGAGCTACGAGCAGTACTTC	CASSEPRTGSYEQYF
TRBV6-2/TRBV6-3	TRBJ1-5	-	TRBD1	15	TGTGCCAGCAGTTACTCGACACGACAGGGTCAGCCCCAGCATTTT	CASSYSTRQGQPQHF
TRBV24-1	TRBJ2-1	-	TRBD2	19	TGTGCCACCAGTGACGGCCCAACTCGACTAGCGGGAGATCGGGGTGAGCAGTTCTTC	CATSDGPTRLAGDRGEQFF
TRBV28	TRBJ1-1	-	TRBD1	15	TGTGCCAGCAGATCCCTGAAACAGGGGGGCACTGAAGCTTTCTTT	CASRSLKQGGTEAFF
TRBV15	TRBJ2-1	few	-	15	TGTGCCACCAGCAGAGCTAACGTGGGGGCGAGTGAGCAGTTCTTC	CATSRANVGASEQFF
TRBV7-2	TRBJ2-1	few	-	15	TGTGCCAGCAGCTTATCGACTCCGCTCGGCCATGAGCAGTTCTTC	CASSLSTPLGHEQFF
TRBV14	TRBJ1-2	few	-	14	TGTGCCAGCAGCCAAGAGGCGAACGCGGATGGCTACACCTTC	CASSQEANADGYTF
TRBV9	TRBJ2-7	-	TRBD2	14	TGTGCCAGCAGCGTAGTCGGTAGCGGGAGCGAGCAGTACTTC	CASSVVGSGSEQYF